The clone carrying this TCR beta chain was detected ten times or more. The antigen is unknown. Per the germline V gene, CDR1 is MGHDK and CDR2 is SYGVNS. The germline V and J ends were trimmed by 4 bases and 5 bases, with 15 bases remaining between them. CDR3 length equals 14 residues. The record originates from a study of read filtering for tumor transcriptome and immune sequencing. Study at large: Among patients, some 17 were male and approximately 15 female, aged roughly 40 to 90 (mean around 68). About 8 patients were R-ISS I, 16 were R-ISS II, 6 or 7 were R-ISS III. Whole-transcriptome libraries were prepared after DNase treatment. Overall study results and limits: Single-read clonotypes: about 81.9% of IR-seq clonotypes (about 3.5% of reads), 60% to 75% of RNA-seq clonotypes (roughly 49% of reads).

From approximately 400 ng of RNA, a library with molecular barcoded alpha/delta and beta/gamma adaptors was made. TCRdb called the reads again in MiXCR, with one record for every CDR3 protein. The sample lists under 150,000 distinct CDR3 sequences, roughly 13% occurring once. The source is a donor aged 40 or older with multiple myeloma. This chain connects TRBV25-1 to TRBJ2-7, with D possibly being TRBD1 (6 bases). The sample comprised a population of CD138-negative cells sorted from bone marrow. In DNA, the CDR3 is TGTGCCAGCAGTGCCCTGACAACAGGGCACGAGCAGTACTTC. Protein product: CASSALTTGHEQYF.